This T cell receptor beta chain originates from a study of T cells and Merkel cell carcinoma outcomes (dated by TCRdb to about 2020). For context, the study as a whole: The study examined the tumor T-cell repertoire together with T-cell density as predictors of clinical outcome in patients with Merkel cell carcinoma. Here is what the overall study found, with its caveats: According to the report, clinical outcomes in Merkel cell carcinoma patients could be predicted using T-cell density together with features of the T-cell repertoire.

Samples came from patients with Merkel cell carcinoma. The CDR3 runs 12 amino acids, cysteine and phenylalanine included. Here the CDR3 DNA is all that survives: 36 bases in frame from base 1. For CDR1 and CDR2, the germline V gene lists MDHEN and SYDVKM. V is clipped by 2 bases and J by 4 bases, and the sequence between their germline boundaries is 6 bases long. The library was obtained by the immunoSEQ multiplex PCR assay. As stored in TCRdb, this immuneACCESS dataset retains in-frame rearrangements with V and J assigned. A fraction of the clones does not appear; measured against another copy, unresolved V genes explain less than half of the discrepancy, and the remainder lacks a known reason. The sample profile shows over 7,500 clones; less than 90% of them were found once. The ten largest clones capture less than 3% of the sample. This clone turned up a few times. No antigen is known for it. No base-level quality is on record; no much larger clone is a single base apart.

The chain was built from TRBV28 and TRBJ2-7; a confident D gene designation cannot be given. The source is a human donor with Merkel cell carcinoma. The sample taken for sequencing was tumor tissue from Merkel cell carcinoma. The CDR3 region: CASSLEVYEQYF. The base sequence is TGTGCCAGCAGTTTAGAGGTTTACGAGCAGTACTTC.